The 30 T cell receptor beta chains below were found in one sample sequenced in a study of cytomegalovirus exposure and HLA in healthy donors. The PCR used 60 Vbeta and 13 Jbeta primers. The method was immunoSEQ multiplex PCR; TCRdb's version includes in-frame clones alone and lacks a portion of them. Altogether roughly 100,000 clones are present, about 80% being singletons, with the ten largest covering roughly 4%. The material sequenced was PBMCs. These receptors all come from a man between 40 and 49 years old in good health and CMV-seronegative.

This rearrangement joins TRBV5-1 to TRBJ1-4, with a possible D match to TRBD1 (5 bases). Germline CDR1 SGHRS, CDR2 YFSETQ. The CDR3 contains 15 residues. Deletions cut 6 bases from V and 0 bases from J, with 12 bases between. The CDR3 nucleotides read TGCGCCAGCACCCCAGGGATTTCAACTAATGAAAAACTGTTTTTT. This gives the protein CASTPGISTNEKLFF.

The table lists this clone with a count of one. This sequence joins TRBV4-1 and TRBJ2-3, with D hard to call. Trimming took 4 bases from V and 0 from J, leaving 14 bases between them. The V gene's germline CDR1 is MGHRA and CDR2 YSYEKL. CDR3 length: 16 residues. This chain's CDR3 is CASSPHEVASTDTQYF. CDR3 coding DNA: TGCGCCAGCAGCCCCCATGAGGTCGCTAGCACAGATACGCAGTATTTT.

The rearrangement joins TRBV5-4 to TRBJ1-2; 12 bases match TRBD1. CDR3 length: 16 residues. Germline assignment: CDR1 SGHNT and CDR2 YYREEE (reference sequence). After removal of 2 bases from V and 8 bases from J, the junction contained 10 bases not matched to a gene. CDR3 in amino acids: CASSFAEGQGARGYTF. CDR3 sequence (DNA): TGTGCCAGCAGCTTCGCCGAGGGACAGGGGGCGCGGGGCTACACCTTC. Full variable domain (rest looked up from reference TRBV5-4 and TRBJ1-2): ETGVTQSPTHLIKTRGQQVTLRCSSQSGHNTVSWYQQALGQGPQFIFQYYREEENGRGNFPPRFSGLQFPNYSSELNVNALELDDSALYLCASSFAEGQGARGYTFGSGTRLTVV.

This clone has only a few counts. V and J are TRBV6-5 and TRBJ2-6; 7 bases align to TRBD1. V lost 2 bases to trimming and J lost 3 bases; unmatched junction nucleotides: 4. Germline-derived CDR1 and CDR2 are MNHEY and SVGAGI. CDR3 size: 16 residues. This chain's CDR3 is CASSYEGADGANVLTF. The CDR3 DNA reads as TGTGCCAGCAGTTACGAGGGGGCGGATGGGGCCAACGTCCTGACTTTC.

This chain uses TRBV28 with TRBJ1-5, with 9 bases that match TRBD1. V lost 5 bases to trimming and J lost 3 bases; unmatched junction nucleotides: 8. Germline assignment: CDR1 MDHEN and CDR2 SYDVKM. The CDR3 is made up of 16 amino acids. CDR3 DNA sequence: TGTGCCAGCAGTACAGGGGGCCTAGGAGACAATCAGCCCCAGCATTTT. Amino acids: CASSTGGLGDNQPQHF.

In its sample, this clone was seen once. The CDR3 here is CASSESWGSSGNTIYF. CDR3 nucleotides: TGCGCCAGCAGTGAGTCGTGGGGCAGCTCTGGAAACACCATATATTTT. The chain carries TRBV10-1 and TRBJ1-3, with D tentatively TRBD1 (5 bases). This CDR3 comprises 16 residues. The germline CDR1 and CDR2 sequences are WNHNN and SYGVQD (reference sequence). Trimming cost V 0 bases and J 0 bases, with 9 bases left between them.

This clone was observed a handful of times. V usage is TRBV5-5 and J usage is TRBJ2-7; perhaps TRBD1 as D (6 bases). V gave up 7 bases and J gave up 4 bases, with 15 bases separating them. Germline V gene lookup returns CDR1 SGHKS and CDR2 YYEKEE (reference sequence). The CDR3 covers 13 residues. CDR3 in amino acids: CASSNGQTYEQYV. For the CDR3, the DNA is TGTGCCAGCTCAAATGGACAGACATACGAGCAGTACGTC.

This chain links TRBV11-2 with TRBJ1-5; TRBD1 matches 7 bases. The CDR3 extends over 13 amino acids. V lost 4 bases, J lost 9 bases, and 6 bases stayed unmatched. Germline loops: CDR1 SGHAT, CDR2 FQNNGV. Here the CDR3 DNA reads TGTGCCAGCAGCTCCGAGGGGGCGCGGCCCCAGCATTTT. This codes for CASSSEGARPQHF.

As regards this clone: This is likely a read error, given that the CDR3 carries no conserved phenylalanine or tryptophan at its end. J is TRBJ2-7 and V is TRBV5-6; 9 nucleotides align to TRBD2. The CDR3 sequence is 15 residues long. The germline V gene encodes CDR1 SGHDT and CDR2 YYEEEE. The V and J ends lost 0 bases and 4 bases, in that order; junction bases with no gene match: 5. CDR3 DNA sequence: TGTGCCAGCAGCTTGGGGGCGGGAGGGGAGTACGAGCAGTACCTC. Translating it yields CASSLGAGGEYEQYL.

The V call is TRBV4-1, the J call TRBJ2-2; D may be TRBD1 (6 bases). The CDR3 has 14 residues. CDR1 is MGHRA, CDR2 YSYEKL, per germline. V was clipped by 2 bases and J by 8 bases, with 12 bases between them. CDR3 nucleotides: TGCGCCAGCAGCCAAACAGGGAGTAGAGGGGAGCTGTTTTTT. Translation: CASSQTGSRGELFF.

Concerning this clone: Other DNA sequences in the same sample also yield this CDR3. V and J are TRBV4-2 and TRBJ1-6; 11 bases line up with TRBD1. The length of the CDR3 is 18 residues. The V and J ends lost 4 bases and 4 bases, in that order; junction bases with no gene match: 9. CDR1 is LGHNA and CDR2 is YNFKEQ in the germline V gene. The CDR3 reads CASSPRDRGAGYNSPLHF. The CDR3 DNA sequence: TGTGCCAGCAGCCCCCGGGACAGGGGGGCGGGTTATAATTCACCCCTCCACTTT.

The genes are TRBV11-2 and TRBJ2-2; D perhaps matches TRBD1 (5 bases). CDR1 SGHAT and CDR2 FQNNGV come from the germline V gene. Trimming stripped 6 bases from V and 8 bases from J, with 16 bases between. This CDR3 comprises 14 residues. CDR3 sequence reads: CASSPDWGSGELFF. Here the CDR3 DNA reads TGTGCCAGCAGTCCTGACTGGGGCAGTGGGGAGCTGTTTTTT.

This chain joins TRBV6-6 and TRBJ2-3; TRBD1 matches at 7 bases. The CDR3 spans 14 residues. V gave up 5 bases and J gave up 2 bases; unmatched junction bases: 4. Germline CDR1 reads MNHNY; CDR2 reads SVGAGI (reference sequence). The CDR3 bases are TGTGCCAGCAGTCTCGGACAGGCCACAGATACGCAGTATTTT. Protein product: CASSLGQATDTQYF.

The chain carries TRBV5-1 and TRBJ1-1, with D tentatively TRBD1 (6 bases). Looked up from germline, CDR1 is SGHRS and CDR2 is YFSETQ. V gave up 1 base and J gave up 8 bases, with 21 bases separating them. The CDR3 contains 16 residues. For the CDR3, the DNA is TGCGCCAGCAGCTTGTTTTCAGGGGTGGGAGCTGTGGAAGCTTTCTTT. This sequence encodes CASSLFSGVGAVEAFF.

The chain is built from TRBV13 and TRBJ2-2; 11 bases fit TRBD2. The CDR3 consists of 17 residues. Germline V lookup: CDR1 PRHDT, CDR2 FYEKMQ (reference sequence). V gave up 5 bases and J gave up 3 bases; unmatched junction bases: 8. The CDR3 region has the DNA TGTGCCAGCAGCCGACGGACTAGCGGGCTTTACACCGGGGAGCTGTTTTTT. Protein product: CASSRRTSGLYTGELFF.

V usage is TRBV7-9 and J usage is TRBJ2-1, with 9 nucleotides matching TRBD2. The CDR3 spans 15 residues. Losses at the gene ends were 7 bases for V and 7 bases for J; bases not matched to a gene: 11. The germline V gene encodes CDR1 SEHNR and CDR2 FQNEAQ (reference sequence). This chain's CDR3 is CASTSQAGGLNEQFF. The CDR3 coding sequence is TGTGCCAGCACCTCCCAGGCGGGGGGGCTGAATGAGCAGTTCTTC. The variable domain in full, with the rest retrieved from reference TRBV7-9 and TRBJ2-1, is DTGVSQNPRHKITKRGQNVTFRCDPISEHNRLYWYRQTLGQGPEFLTYFQNEAQLEKSRLLSDRFSAERPKGSFSTLEIQRTEQGDSAMYLCASTSQAGGLNEQFFGPGTRLTVL.

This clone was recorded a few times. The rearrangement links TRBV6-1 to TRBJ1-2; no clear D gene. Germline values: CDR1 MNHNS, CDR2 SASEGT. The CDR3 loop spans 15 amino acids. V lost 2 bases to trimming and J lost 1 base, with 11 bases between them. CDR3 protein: CASSEFGTFNYGYTF. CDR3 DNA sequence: TGTGCCAGCAGTGAATTTGGCACCTTTAACTATGGCTACACCTTC.

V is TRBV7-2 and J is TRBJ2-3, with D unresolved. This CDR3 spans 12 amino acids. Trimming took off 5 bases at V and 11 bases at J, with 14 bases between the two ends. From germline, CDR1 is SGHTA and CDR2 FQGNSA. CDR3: CASSERSSGQYF. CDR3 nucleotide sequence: TGTGCCAGCAGCGAACGATCTTCGGGGCAGTATTTT.

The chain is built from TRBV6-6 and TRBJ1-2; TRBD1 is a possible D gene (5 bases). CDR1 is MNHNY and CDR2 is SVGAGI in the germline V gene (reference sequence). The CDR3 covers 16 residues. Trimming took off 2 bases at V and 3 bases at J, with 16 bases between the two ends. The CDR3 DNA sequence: TGTGCCAGCAGTTACCCGGGCGGAAGGGGTGACTATGGCTACACCTTC. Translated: CASSYPGGRGDYGYTF.

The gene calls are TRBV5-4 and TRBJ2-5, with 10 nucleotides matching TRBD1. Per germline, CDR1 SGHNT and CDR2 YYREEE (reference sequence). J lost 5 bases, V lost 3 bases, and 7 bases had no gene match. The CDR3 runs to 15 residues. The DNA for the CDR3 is TGTGCCAGCAGCTCTCGAGGACAGGGGGAGGAGACCCAGTACTTC. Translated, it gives CASSSRGQGEETQYF.

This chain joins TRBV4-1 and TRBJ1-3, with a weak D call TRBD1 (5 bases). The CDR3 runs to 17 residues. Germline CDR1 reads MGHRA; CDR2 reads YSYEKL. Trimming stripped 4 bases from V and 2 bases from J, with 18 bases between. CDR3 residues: CASSRGGVLQPGNTIYF. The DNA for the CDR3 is TGCGCCAGCAGCCGGGGGGGAGTCCTACAACCTGGAAACACCATATATTTT.

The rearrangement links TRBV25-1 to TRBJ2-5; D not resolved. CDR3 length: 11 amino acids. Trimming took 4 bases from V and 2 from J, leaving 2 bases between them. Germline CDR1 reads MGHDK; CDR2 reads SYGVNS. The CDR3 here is CASSVQETQYF. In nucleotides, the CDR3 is TGTGCCAGCAGTGTACAAGAGACCCAGTACTTC.

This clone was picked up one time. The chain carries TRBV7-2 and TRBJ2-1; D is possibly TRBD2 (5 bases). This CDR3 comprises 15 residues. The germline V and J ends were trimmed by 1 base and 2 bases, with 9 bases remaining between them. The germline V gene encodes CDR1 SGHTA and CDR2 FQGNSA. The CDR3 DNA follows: TGTGCCAGCAGCTTAGGACGGGGAACCTACAATGAGCAGTTCTTC. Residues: CASSLGRGTYNEQFF. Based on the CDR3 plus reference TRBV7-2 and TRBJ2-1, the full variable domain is GAGVSQSPSNKVTEKGKDVELRCDPISGHTALYWYRQSLGQGLEFLIYFQGNSAPDKSGLPSDRFSAERTGGSVSTLTIQRTQQEDSAVYLCASSLGRGTYNEQFFGPGTRLTVL.

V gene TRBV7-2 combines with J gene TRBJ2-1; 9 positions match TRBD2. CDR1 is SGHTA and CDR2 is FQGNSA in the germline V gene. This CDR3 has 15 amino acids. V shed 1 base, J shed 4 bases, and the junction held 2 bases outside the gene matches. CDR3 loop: CASSLGGGAYNEQFF. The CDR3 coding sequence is TGTGCCAGCAGCTTAGGCGGGGGGGCATACAATGAGCAGTTCTTC.

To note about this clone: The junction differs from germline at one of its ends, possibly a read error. The CDR3 DNA is TGTGCTAGCAGCTTAAGGGGGACAGGTCACTCTGGAAACACCATATATTTT. Encoded protein: CASSLRGTGHSGNTIYF. J is TRBJ1-3 and V is TRBV7-7; 8 nucleotides match TRBD1. CDR3 length equals 17 residues. Germline CDR1 SSHAT, CDR2 FNYEAQ (reference sequence).

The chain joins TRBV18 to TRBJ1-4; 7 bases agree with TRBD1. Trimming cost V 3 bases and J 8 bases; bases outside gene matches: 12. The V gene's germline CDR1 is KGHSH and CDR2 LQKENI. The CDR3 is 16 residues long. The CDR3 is CASSPSRQGMREKLFF. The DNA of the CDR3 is TGTGCCAGCTCACCCTCCCGACAGGGAATGAGGGAAAAACTGTTTTTT. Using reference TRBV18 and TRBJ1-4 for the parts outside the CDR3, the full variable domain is NAGVMQNPRHLVRRRGQEARLRCSPMKGHSHVYWYRQLPEEGLKFMVYLQKENIIDESGMPKERFSAEFPKEGPSILRIQQVVRGDSAAYFCASSPSRQGMREKLFFGSGTQLSVL.

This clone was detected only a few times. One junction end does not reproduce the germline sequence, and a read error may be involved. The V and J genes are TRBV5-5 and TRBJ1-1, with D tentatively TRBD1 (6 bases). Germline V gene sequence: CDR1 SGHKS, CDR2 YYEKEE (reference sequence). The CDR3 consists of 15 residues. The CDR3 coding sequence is TGTGCCAGCAGTTTGGGATGGGGGGGCCGGAATGAAGCTTTCTTT. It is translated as CASSLGWGGRNEAFF.

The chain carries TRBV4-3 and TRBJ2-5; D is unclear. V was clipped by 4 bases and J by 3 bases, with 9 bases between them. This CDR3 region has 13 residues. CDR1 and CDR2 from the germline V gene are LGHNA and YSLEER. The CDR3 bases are TGCGCCAGCAGCCCTTCGGTAGAAGAGACCCAGTACTTC. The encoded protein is CASSPSVEETQYF.

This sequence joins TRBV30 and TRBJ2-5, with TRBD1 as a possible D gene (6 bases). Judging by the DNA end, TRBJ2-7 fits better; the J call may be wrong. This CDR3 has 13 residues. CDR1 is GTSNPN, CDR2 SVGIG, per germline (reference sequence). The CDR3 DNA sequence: TGTGCCTGGAACCGGGACAACTACTACGAGCAGTACTTC. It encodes CAWNRDNYYEQYF.

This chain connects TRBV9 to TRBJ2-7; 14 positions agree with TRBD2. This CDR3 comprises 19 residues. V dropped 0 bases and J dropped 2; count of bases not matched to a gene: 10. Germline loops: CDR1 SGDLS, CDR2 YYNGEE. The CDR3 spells CASSVGSSGTSGGTYEQYF. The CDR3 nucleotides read TGTGCCAGCAGCGTAGGAAGTTCTGGGACTAGCGGGGGTACCTACGAGCAGTACTTC.